What follows is one T cell receptor (beta chain) and its context. These data originate in a study of immune characterization of retroperitoneal liposarcoma. TCRdb ran MiXCR on the PCR reads and lists one entry per CDR3 protein. This sample yields approximately 10,000 distinct CDR3 sequences, of which roughly 28% are seen a single time; roughly 20% belongs to the top ten. The V and J ends lost 6 bases and 0 bases, in that order; junction bases with no gene match: 5. The CDR3 is 15 amino acids. CDR1 is MNHNS, CDR2 SASEGT, per germline. The source is a male donor with retroperitoneal liposarcoma. What was sequenced was blood. The chain combines TRBV6-1 with TRBJ2-1, with 7 positions matching TRBD1. CDR3 sequence (DNA): TGTGCCAGCAGAGCGGACAGGTTCTCCTACAATGAGCAGTTCTTC. Translated: CASRADRFSYNEQFF.